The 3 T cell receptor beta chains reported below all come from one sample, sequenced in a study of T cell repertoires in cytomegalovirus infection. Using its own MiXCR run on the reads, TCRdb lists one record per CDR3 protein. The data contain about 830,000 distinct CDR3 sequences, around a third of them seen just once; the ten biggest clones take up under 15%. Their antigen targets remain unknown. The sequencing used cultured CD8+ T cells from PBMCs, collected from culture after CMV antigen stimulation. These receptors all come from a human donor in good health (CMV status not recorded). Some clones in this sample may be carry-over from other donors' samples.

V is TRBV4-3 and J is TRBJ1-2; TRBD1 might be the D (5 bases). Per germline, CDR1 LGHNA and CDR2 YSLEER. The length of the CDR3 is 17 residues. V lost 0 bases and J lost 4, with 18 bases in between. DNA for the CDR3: TGCGCCAGCAGCCAAGATCCACCTGGGGGAAGAAGCTATGGCTACACCTTC. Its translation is CASSQDPPGGRSYGYTF.

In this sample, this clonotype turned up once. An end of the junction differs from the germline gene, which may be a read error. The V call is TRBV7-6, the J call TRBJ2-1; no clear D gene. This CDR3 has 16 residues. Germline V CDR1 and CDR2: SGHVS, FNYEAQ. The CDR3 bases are TGTGTCAGCAGCTTAAAGTCGGCCTCCATCTCCAATGAGCAGTTCTTC. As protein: CVSSLKSASISNEQFF.

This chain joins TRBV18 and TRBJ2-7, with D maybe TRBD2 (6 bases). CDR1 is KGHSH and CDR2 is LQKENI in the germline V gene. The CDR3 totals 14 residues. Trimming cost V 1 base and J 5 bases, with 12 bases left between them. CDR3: CASSPRGDGDEQYF. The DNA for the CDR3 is TGTGCCAGCTCACCACGCGGGGACGGCGACGAGCAGTACTTC.